What follows are 9 T cell receptor beta chains derived from one specimen sequenced in a study of blood T cell repertoires in COVID-19. Data came from immunoSEQ multiplex PCR; TCRdb stores just in-frame clones and leaves some out. The data hold about 200,000 clones, with around four fifths observed a single time. Source material: peripheral blood. The receptor source for this set is a human donor in a cohort sampled during active COVID-19.

V is TRBV30 and J is TRBJ1-2, with a possible D match to TRBD1 (5 bases). Germline assignment: CDR1 GTSNPN and CDR2 SVGIG (reference sequence). With 3 bases removed from V and 3 bases from J, the gap between germline ends came to 17 bases. This CDR3 has 15 residues. The CDR3 DNA follows: TGTGCCTGGAGCCGACCTGACAGAACGCACTATGGCTACACCTTC. Residues: CAWSRPDRTHYGYTF.

The chain joins TRBV3-1 (or the pseudogene TRBV3-2) to TRBJ2-1, with a tentative D call TRBD2 (7 bases). The CDR3 is 15 amino acids. Germline CDR1 LGHDT, CDR2 YNNKEL (reference sequence). V lost 1 base and J 7 bases, leaving 14 bases between the germline ends. The CDR3 here is CASSQVPGGGNEQFF. The CDR3 DNA follows: TGTGCCAGCAGCCAAGTTCCGGGGGGCGGGAATGAGCAGTTCTTC.

The CDR3 reads CSVVEGADTQYF. For the CDR3, the DNA is TGCAGCGTTGTAGAGGGCGCAGATACGCAGTATTTT. The chain links TRBV29-1 to TRBJ2-3, with D possibly TRBD2 on 5 matching bases. Germline lookup yields CDR1 SQVTM and CDR2 ANQGSEA. This CDR3 has 12 amino acids. V lost 4 bases and J lost 4, with 9 bases in between.

A note on this clone: At one boundary the junction diverges from the germline segment, which might be a read error. The CDR3: CASSPGGVNTDTRYF. The CDR3 DNA sequence: TGTGCCAGCAGCCCCGGAGGGGTGAATACAGATACGCGGTATTTT. The chain couples TRBV7-3 to TRBJ2-3, with D possibly TRBD2 on 6 matching bases. CDR1 is SGHTA, CDR2 FQGTGA, per germline. CDR3 length equals 15 residues.

V and J are TRBV7-9 and TRBJ2-7; a weak D match, TRBD1 (6 bases). CDR1 and CDR2 (germline): SEHNR, FQNEAQ (reference sequence). The germline V and J ends were trimmed by 1 base and 5 bases, with 21 bases remaining between them. The length of the CDR3 is 17 residues. The CDR3 coding sequence is TGTGCCAGCAGCTTAGTGGCCTTACAGGGAGAGCCCAACGAGCAGTACTTC. This gives the protein CASSLVALQGEPNEQYF.

The genes are TRBV6-5 and TRBJ2-1; perhaps TRBD2 as D (5 bases). Germline V CDR1 and CDR2: MNHEY, SVGAGI. V was cut by 2 bases and J by 8 bases, with 13 bases left in between. There are 14 residues in the CDR3. The CDR3 region is CASSYAGEGDEQFF. The CDR3 DNA is TGTGCCAGCAGTTACGCGGGTGAGGGTGATGAGCAGTTCTTC.

The chain has TRBV7-9 and TRBJ2-2; D gene ambiguous. Germline lookup yields CDR1 SEHNR and CDR2 FQNEAQ (reference sequence). With 4 bases removed from V and 1 base from J, the gap between germline ends came to 4 bases. The CDR3 has 13 amino acids. CDR3 in DNA: TGTGCCAGCAGCTACAAGAACACCGGGGAGCTGTTTTTT. It specifies CASSYKNTGELFF.

The rearrangement joins TRBV24-1 to TRBJ2-6; weak D call: TRBD2 (6 bases). Germline V gives CDR1 KGHDR, CDR2 SFDVKD. The CDR3 loop spans 15 amino acids. Trimming stripped 7 bases from V and 2 bases from J, with 11 bases between. CDR3 coding DNA: TGTGCCACCAGCGGGGGTGGGACTGGGGCCAACGTCCTGACTTTC. Protein: CATSGGGTGANVLTF.

This sequence joins TRBV11-2 and TRBJ2-5; D might be TRBD2 (5 bases). This CDR3 has 16 residues. Germline V gene data show CDR1 as SGHAT and CDR2 as FQNNGV. Trimming cost V 3 bases and J 3 bases, with 17 bases left between them. In DNA form, the CDR3 reads TGTGCCAGCAGCTTTATAGTGTTGGGAGCCGAAGAGACCCAGTACTTC. Encoded protein: CASSFIVLGAEETQYF.